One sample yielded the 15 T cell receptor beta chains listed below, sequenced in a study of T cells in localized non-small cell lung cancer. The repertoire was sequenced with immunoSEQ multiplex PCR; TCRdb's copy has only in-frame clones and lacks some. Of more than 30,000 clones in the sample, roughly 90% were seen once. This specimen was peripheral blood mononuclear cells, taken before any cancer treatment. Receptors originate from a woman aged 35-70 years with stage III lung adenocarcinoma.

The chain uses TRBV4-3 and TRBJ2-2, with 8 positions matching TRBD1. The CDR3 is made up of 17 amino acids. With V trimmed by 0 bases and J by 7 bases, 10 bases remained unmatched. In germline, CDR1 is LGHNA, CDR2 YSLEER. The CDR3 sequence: CASSQDRGRGLGGELFF. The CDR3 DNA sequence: TGCGCCAGCAGCCAAGATCGGGGCAGGGGGCTGGGCGGGGAGCTGTTTTTT.

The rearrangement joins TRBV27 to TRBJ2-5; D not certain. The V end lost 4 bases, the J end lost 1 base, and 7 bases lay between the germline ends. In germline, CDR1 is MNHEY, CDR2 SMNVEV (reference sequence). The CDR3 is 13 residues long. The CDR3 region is CASSWSVQETQYF. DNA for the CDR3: TGTGCCAGCAGTTGGTCAGTCCAAGAGACCCAGTACTTC.

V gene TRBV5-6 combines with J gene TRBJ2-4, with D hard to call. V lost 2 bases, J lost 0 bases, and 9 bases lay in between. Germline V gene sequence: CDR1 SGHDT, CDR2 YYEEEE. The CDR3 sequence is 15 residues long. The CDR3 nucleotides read TGTGCCAGCAGCTTTAAGGCGTTAGCCAAAAACATTCAGTACTTC. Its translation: CASSFKALAKNIQYF.

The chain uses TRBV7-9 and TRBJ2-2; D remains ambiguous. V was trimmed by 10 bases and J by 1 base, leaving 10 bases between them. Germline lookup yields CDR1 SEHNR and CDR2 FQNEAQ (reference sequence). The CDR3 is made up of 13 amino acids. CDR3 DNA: TGTGCCACGCGAAGGGTGAACACCGGGGAGCTGTTTTTT. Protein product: CATRRVNTGELFF.

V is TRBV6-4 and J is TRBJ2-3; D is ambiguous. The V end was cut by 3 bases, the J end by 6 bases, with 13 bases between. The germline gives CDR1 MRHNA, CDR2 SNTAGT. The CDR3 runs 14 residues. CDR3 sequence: CASSEHSLSDTQYF. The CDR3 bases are TGTGCCAGCAGTGAACACTCCCTTTCGGATACGCAGTATTTT.

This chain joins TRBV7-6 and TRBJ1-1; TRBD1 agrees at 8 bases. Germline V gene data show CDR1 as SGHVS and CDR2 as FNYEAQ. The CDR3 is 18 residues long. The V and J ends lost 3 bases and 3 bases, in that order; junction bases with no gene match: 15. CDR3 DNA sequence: TGTGCCAGCAGCTTGACCGGACAGGGCCTAGGGGTGTACACTGAAGCTTTCTTT. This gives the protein CASSLTGQGLGVYTEAFF.

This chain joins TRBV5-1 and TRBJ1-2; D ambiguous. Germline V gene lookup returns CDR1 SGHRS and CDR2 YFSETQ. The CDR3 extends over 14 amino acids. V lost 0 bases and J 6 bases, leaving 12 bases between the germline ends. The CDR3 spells CASSLGPPGDGYTF. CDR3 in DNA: TGCGCCAGCAGCTTGGGTCCCCCCGGGGATGGCTACACCTTC.

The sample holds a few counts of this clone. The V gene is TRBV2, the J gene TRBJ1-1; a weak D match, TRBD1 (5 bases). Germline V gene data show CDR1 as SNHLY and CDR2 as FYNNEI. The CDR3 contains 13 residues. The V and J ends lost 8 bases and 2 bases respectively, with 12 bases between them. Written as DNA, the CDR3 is TGTGCCAGCTTGGGGGAGAGAAACACTGAAGCTTTCTTT. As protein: CASLGERNTEAFF. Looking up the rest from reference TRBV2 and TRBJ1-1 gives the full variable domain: EPEVTQTPSHQVTQMGQEVILRCVPISNHLYFYWYRQILGQKVEFLVSFYNNEISEKSEIFDDQFSVERPDGSNFTLKIRSTKLEDSAMYFCASLGERNTEAFFGQGTRLTVV.

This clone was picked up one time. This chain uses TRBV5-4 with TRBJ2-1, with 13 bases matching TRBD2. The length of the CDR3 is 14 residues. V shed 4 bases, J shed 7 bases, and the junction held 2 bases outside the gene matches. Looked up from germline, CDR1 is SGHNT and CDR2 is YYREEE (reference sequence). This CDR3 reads CASSLGLAGNEQFF. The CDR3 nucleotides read TGTGCCAGCAGCCTGGGACTAGCGGGGAATGAGCAGTTCTTC.

The CDR3 here is CASSWGTGAYEQYF. The CDR3 nucleotides are TGCGCCAGCAGCTGGGGGACAGGAGCCTACGAGCAGTACTTC. The gene calls are TRBV5-1 and TRBJ2-7; 8 nucleotides align to TRBD1. The CDR3 has 14 residues. The V and J ends lost 3 bases and 2 bases, in that order; junction bases with no gene match: 4. Germline V lookup: CDR1 SGHRS, CDR2 YFSETQ.

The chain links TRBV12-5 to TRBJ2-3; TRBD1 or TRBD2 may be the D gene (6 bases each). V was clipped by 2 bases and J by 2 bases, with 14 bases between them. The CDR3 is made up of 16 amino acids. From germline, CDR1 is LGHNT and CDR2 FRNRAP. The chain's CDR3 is CASGLMLGGPTDTQYF. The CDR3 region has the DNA TGTGCTAGTGGTTTGATGTTGGGGGGCCCCACAGATACGCAGTATTTT.

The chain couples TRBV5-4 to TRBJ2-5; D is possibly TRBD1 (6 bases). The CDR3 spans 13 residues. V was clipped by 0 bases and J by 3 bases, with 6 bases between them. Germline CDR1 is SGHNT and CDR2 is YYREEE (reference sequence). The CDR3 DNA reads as TGTGCCAGCAGCTTGGACAGGGAAGAGACCCAGTACTTC. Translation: CASSLDREETQYF.

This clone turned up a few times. Here the CDR3 DNA reads TGTGCCAGCAGCTCACCCGACGTGGAGGTTCTCAATCAGCCCCAGCATTTT. Protein: CASSSPDVEVLNQPQHF. The rearrangement uses TRBV28 and TRBJ1-5; D is uncertain. V lost 6 bases and J 3 bases, leaving 21 bases between the germline ends. There are 17 residues in the CDR3. CDR1 MDHEN and CDR2 SYDVKM come from the germline V gene.

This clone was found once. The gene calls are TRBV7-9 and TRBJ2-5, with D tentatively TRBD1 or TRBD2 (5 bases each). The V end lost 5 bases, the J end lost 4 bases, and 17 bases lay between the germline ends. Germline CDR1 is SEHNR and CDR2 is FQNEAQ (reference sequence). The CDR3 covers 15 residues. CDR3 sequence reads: CASSPGTRRSETQYF. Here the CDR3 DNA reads TGTGCCAGCAGCCCTGGGACCAGGAGGTCAGAGACCCAGTACTTC.

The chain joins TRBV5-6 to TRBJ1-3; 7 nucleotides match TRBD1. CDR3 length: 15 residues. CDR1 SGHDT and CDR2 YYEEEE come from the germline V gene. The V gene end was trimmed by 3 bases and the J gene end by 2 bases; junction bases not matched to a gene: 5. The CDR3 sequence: CASSWDRRPGNTIYF. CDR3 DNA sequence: TGTGCCAGCAGCTGGGACAGACGGCCTGGAAACACCATATATTTT.